Listed below are T cell receptor beta chains from one sample, sequenced in a study of response to subunit inactivated influenza vaccine. TCRdb re-called the RT-PCR reads with MiXCR, one entry per CDR3 protein. This repertoire shows about 240,000 distinct CDR3 sequences, 10% to 15% found once; its top ten account for under 10%. Source: non-naive T cells sorted from PBMCs, taken 14 to 15 days before vaccination. These receptors were obtained from a man between 50 and 59 years old who received an inactivated influenza vaccine. The CDR3 runs from the conserved cysteine through the conserved F or W. The D gene is left open where the match is weak. Some rows have no size entry. The others give once, few or many, or a class for an expanded clone.

>NA|TRBJ2-3|TRBD2|TRBV7-6
CASSLLSAGPSDTQYF
TGTGCCAGCAGCTTATTATCAGCGGGGCCCAGCGATACGCAGTATTTT
>NA|TRBJ2-1|NA|TRBV4-3
CASSQERRGRAYEQFF
TGCGCCAGCAGCCAAGAGAGGCGGGGTAGGGCCTATGAGCAGTTCTTC
>many|TRBJ2-5|TRBD1|TRBV28
CASSQDRVGETQYF
TGTGCCAGCAGTCAAGACAGGGTTGGCGAGACCCAGTACTTC
>few|TRBJ2-4|NA|TRBV25-1
CASSENRRLEDKNIQYF
TGTGCCAGCAGTGAAAATCGGAGACTAGAGGACAAAAACATTCAGTACTTC
>NA|TRBJ1-5|NA|TRBV7-8
CASSQRGSRGYSNQPQHF
TGTGCCAGCAGCCAACGGGGAAGCCGAGGATATAGCAATCAGCCCCAGCATTTT
>few|TRBJ1-1|TRBD1|TRBV7-9
CASSPATGLPEAFF
TGTGCCAGCAGCCCAGCGACAGGGTTACCTGAAGCTTTCTTT
>many|TRBJ1-2|TRBD1|TRBV5-1
CASSKGQNNYGYTF
TGCGCCAGCAGCAAGGGACAGAATAACTATGGCTACACCTTC
>NA|TRBJ2-5|NA|TRBV24-1
CATSDLRLGQETQYF
TGTGCCACCAGTGATCTCCGACTAGGCCAAGAGACCCAGTACTTC
>few|TRBJ1-4|TRBD1|TRBV6-1
CASSARGRHEKLFF
TGTGCCAGCAGTGCTAGGGGGCGTCATGAAAAACTGTTTTTT
>NA|TRBJ2-1|NA|TRBV5-6
CASSSWDRENEQFF
TGTGCCAGCAGCTCCTGGGACCGAGAAAATGAGCAGTTCTTC